Detailed here is one T cell receptor beta chain. The sample belongs to a study of shared clonotypes between healthy human individuals. Produced via immunoSEQ multiplex PCR; TCRdb's table is partial and in-frame only. Of 2,500,000 or so clones listed, about 92% are singletons. Recent vaccinations or acute infections were absent in the healthy HIV-negative adult donors. Germline lookup yields CDR1 MNHNS and CDR2 SASEGT. Unmatched junction bases numbered 7, after V lost 8 bases and J lost 7 bases. CDR3 length: 13 residues. This sequence was found in a man aged 18 to 30 in good health. Sequenced input: naive CD4+ T cells sorted from blood. The subset here: CD45RA+ positively selected. The rearrangement joins TRBV6-1 to TRBJ2-2; 7 positions agree with TRBD2. CDR3 nucleotide sequence: TGTGCCAGCGCGGGGGACTGGGGCGGGGAGCTGTTTTTT. This codes for CASAGDWGGELFF.